The present entry profiles one T cell receptor beta chain with its context. Its target is unknown. The germline V gene has CDR1 SEHNR and CDR2 FQNEAQ (reference sequence). The CDR3 extends over 15 amino acids. V was clipped by 3 bases and J by 4 bases; unmatched bases: 4. The data belong to a study of cytomegalovirus exposure and HLA in healthy donors. The study, taken as a whole, reports: CMV serostatus alone was available as immune exposure information. In an earlier analysis, productive rearrangement rates for most beta V segments clustered near 90% or 30%.

Use of 60 Vbeta and 13 Jbeta primers characterized the PCR. Sequencing was performed with immunoSEQ multiplex PCR; in TCRdb, only in-frame clones are kept and a portion is missing. Found here are under 200,000 clones, roughly 72% of them singletons; the top ten hold roughly 1.4%. V and J are TRBV7-9 and TRBJ2-1; 9 bases align to TRBD1. The sequence was collected from a man aged 40-49 years in good health and CMV-seronegative. Sequences were obtained from PBMCs. The CDR3 loop reads CASSLGTGLYNEQFF. In DNA, the CDR3 is TGTGCCAGCAGCTTGGGGACAGGGCTATACAATGAGCAGTTCTTC.